Each of the 27 T cell receptor beta chains below was sequenced from the same sample in a study of blood T cells in healthy people across ages. A second PCR, run for roughly 7 to 12 cycles, used a sample-barcoded 5' primer plus a J-beta primer mix. One entry per CDR3 protein, called by TCRdb with MiXCR from the 5' RACE reads. The profile shows almost 300,000 distinct CDR3 sequences, roughly 27% of them singletons. Sequenced material: blood. The receptor set was obtained from a woman in her 70s in good health.

The V call is TRBV20-1, the J call TRBJ2-5; TRBD2 matches at 12 bases. The junction had 8 bases not matched to a gene; V was cut back by 1 base and J by 5 bases. Germline CDR1 reads DFQATT; CDR2 reads SNEGSKA (reference sequence). The CDR3 is made up of 16 amino acids. The CDR3 reads CSARVRLAGVSETQYF. The CDR3 region has the DNA TGCAGTGCTAGAGTACGACTAGCGGGAGTTTCGGAGACCCAGTACTTC.

The rearrangement links TRBV7-9 to TRBJ1-2; D not resolved. The V end lost 3 bases, the J end lost 4 bases, and 15 bases lay between the germline ends. Germline CDR1 and CDR2: SEHNR and FQNEAQ (reference sequence). CDR3 size: 15 residues. In nucleotides, the CDR3 is TGTGCCAGCAGCTTGGATGTTTGGGAGGCCTATGGCTACACCTTC. This encodes CASSLDVWEAYGYTF.

The V gene is TRBV6-5, the J gene TRBJ2-4; 8 nucleotides match TRBD1. V gave up 7 bases and J gave up 9 bases; unmatched junction bases: 20. The CDR3 contains 17 residues. CDR1 MNHEY and CDR2 SVGAGI come from the germline V gene. CDR3 loop: CASKAVKLTGAHSIQYF. DNA for the CDR3: TGTGCCAGCAAAGCAGTGAAATTGACAGGGGCTCACTCCATTCAGTACTTC.

In its sample, this clonotype was seen many times. CDR3 bases: TGTGCCAGCAGCCAAGTTAGAGGCAGGACAGATACGCAGTATTTT. This gives the protein CASSQVRGRTDTQYF. The chain is built from TRBV3-1 and TRBJ2-3; no reliable D call. Per the germline V gene, CDR1 is LGHDT and CDR2 is YNNKEL (reference sequence). The V and J ends lost 1 base and 3 bases respectively, with 11 bases between them. The CDR3 is 15 amino acids.

J is TRBJ1-1 and V is TRBV19, with 7 bases matching TRBD1. Looked up from germline, CDR1 is LNHDA and CDR2 is SQIVND (reference sequence). This CDR3 comprises 15 residues. V gave up 5 bases and J gave up 0 bases; unmatched junction bases: 6. In DNA, the CDR3 is TGTGCCAGTAGTGGGGGGGACAGCGTGAACACTGAAGCTTTCTTT. It yields the protein CASSGGDSVNTEAFF.

The sample holds many counts of this clonotype. The chain has TRBV7-9 and TRBJ2-5; D is possibly TRBD2 (6 bases). The CDR3 has 14 residues. V was trimmed by 4 bases and J by 5 bases, leaving 14 bases between them. Germline V gene data show CDR1 as SEHNR and CDR2 as FQNEAQ (reference sequence). The CDR3 region is CASSSDGGFETQYF. The CDR3 nucleotides read TGTGCCAGCAGCTCAGACGGAGGGTTCGAGACCCAGTACTTC.

This clonotype was seen just once. This sequence joins TRBV27 and TRBJ2-1; the D gene is possibly TRBD2 (6 bases). This CDR3 is built from 15 residues. Germline V CDR1 and CDR2: MNHEY, SMNVEV (reference sequence). V was shortened by 6 bases and J by 4 bases, with 16 bases between the two germline ends. CDR3 protein: CASRILSGSYNEQFF. The CDR3 region has the DNA TGTGCCAGCAGGATCCTTAGCGGTTCTTACAATGAGCAGTTCTTC.

The chain links TRBV20-1 to TRBJ2-7; D might be TRBD2 (6 bases). V lost 0 bases and J lost 6, with 12 bases in between. Germline V CDR1 and CDR2: DFQATT, SNEGSKA (reference sequence). The CDR3 runs to 13 residues. CDR3 sequence: CSARDGRIGEQYF. CDR3 in DNA: TGCAGTGCTAGAGATGGGAGGATTGGCGAGCAGTACTTC.

This clonotype has only a few counts. The rearrangement joins TRBV27 to TRBJ1-1; 10 nucleotides line up with TRBD1. Trimming removed 4 bases from V and 6 bases from J; junction bases left unmatched: 8. The CDR3 loop spans 15 amino acids. Germline-derived CDR1 and CDR2 are MNHEY and SMNVEV (reference sequence). CDR3 sequence: CASSSPGTGAPEAFF. The CDR3 region has the DNA TGTGCCAGCAGTTCTCCCGGGACAGGGGCTCCTGAAGCTTTCTTT.

At least ten counts were recorded for this clonotype. This chain joins TRBV25-1 and TRBJ1-6; D is uncertain. The V end lost 6 bases, the J end lost 0 bases, and 0 bases lay between the germline ends. CDR1 is MGHDK, CDR2 SYGVNS, per germline. This CDR3 region has 12 residues. Here the CDR3 DNA reads TGTGCCAGCAGCTCCTATAATTCACCCCTCCACTTT. Translation: CASSSYNSPLHF.

This clonotype appeared a few times. The gene calls are TRBV15 and TRBJ2-1; the match to TRBD2 covers 7 bases. The CDR3 is 17 residues long. CDR1 LNHNV and CDR2 YYDKDF come from the germline V gene (reference sequence). The V gene end was trimmed by 2 bases and the J gene end by 7 bases; junction bases not matched to a gene: 14. CDR3 sequence reads: CATSRRLAASPTNEQFF. CDR3 in DNA: TGTGCCACCAGCAGAAGACTAGCAGCGTCTCCTACAAATGAGCAGTTCTTC.

The V call is TRBV5-5, the J call TRBJ1-3, with D unresolved. Per germline, CDR1 SGHKS and CDR2 YYEKEE (reference sequence). The CDR3 extends over 14 amino acids. With 2 bases removed from V and 0 bases from J, the gap between germline ends came to 6 bases. The CDR3 sequence: CASSLLSSGNTIYF. CDR3 DNA sequence: TGTGCCAGCAGCTTATTATCCTCTGGAAACACCATATATTTT.

The chain uses TRBV5-1 and TRBJ2-7; 9 bases align to TRBD1. The germline CDR1 and CDR2 sequences are SGHRS and YFSETQ. V was clipped by 2 bases and J by 1 base; unmatched bases: 4. This CDR3 region has 15 residues. CDR3 in DNA: TGCGCCAGCAGCTTTCAGGGGACAGGGTCCTACGAGCAGTACTTC. Translating it yields CASSFQGTGSYEQYF. Full variable domain (rest looked up from reference TRBV5-1 and TRBJ2-7): KAGVTQTPRYLIKTRGQQVTLSCSPISGHRSVSWYQQTPGQGLQFLFEYFSETQRNKGNFPGRFSGRQFSNSRSEMNVSTLELGDSALYLCASSFQGTGSYEQYFGPGTRLTVT.

This clonotype was recorded at least ten times. The V call is TRBV2, the J call TRBJ1-2; unclear D gene. The germline gives CDR1 SNHLY, CDR2 FYNNEI. CDR3 length: 12 amino acids. The V end lost 8 bases, the J end lost 5 bases, and 12 bases lay between the germline ends. For the CDR3, the DNA is TGTGCCAGCTCGTTGTCATTGTATGGCTACACCTTC. Translated, it gives CASSLSLYGYTF.

The chain uses TRBV2 and TRBJ1-1; a possible D gene is TRBD1 (6 bases). The germline gives CDR1 SNHLY, CDR2 FYNNEI. V was cut by 6 bases and J by 4 bases, with 15 bases left in between. The CDR3 consists of 14 residues. CDR3 amino acids: CASSLTGGPTEAFF. CDR3 coding DNA: TGTGCCAGCAGCTTGACAGGTGGGCCCACTGAAGCTTTCTTT. Full variable domain (remainder filled in from reference TRBV2 and TRBJ1-1): EPEVTQTPSHQVTQMGQEVILRCVPISNHLYFYWYRQILGQKVEFLVSFYNNEISEKSEIFDDQFSVERPDGSNFTLKIRSTKLEDSAMYFCASSLTGGPTEAFFGQGTRLTVV.

The chain couples TRBV2 to TRBJ2-1, with TRBD2 identical over 11 bases. Germline lookup yields CDR1 SNHLY and CDR2 FYNNEI. Trimming removed 6 bases from V and 0 bases from J; junction bases left unmatched: 4. This CDR3 is 16 amino acids long. The CDR3 sequence is CASRITSGGSYNEQFF. The CDR3 DNA sequence: TGTGCCAGCAGGATAACTAGCGGGGGCTCCTACAATGAGCAGTTCTTC.

This chain connects TRBV25-1 to TRBJ2-5, with D unresolved. The CDR3 covers 11 residues. V lost 10 bases to trimming and J lost 5 bases, with 11 bases between them. Germline V gene lookup returns CDR1 MGHDK and CDR2 SYGVNS. CDR3 amino acids: CAKSIPETQYF. Here the CDR3 DNA reads TGTGCCAAATCAATCCCGGAGACCCAGTACTTC.

This clonotype was seen only once. CDR3 protein: CASSLFWDRGAKGAQYF. CDR3 in DNA: TGTGCCAGCAGCTTGTTTTGGGACAGGGGGGCTAAAGGGGCCCAGTACTTC. This chain links TRBV7-2 with TRBJ2-1, with 11 bases that match TRBD1. With the DNA end fitting TRBJ2-5 better, the J assignment may be wrong. The CDR3 contains 17 residues. Germline-derived CDR1 and CDR2 are SGHTA and FQGNSA.

The CDR3 region is CASSQDLGQGDSFF. For the CDR3, the DNA is TGTGCCAGCAGCCAAGATCTGGGACAGGGGGACTCTTTCTTT. This sequence joins TRBV3-1 and TRBJ1-1; TRBD1 matches at 11 bases. CDR1 LGHDT and CDR2 YNNKEL come from the germline V gene (reference sequence). The CDR3 totals 14 residues. The ends lost 0 bases at V and 12 bases at J; junction bases unmatched: 6.

This chain connects TRBV7-9 to TRBJ1-2; TRBD1 is a possible D gene (5 bases). Germline values: CDR1 SEHNR, CDR2 FQNEAQ (reference sequence). The CDR3 covers 10 residues. V was cut by 10 bases and J by 6 bases, with 9 bases left in between. CDR3 region: CATMGDGYTF. In DNA form, the CDR3 reads TGTGCCACAATGGGGGATGGCTACACCTTC.

The chain couples TRBV12-3 or TRBV12-4 to TRBJ1-2, with 7 positions matching TRBD1. Losses at the gene ends were 3 bases for V and 4 bases for J; bases not matched to a gene: 5. CDR3 length equals 14 residues. The CDR3 nucleotides read TGTGCCAGCAGTTTGAGGGACAGCATCTATGGCTACACCTTC. Its protein is CASSLRDSIYGYTF.

The table lists this clonotype with a few counts. This chain joins TRBV2 and TRBJ2-1; no definite D call. V gave up 1 base and J gave up 6 bases, with 13 bases separating them. This CDR3 spans 15 amino acids. Germline V gives CDR1 SNHLY, CDR2 FYNNEI. The CDR3 DNA reads TGTGCCAGCAGTGAAGGGGCAAGACCCGGCAATGAGCAGTTCTTC. It encodes CASSEGARPGNEQFF. Drawing the rest from reference TRBV2 and TRBJ2-1, the complete variable domain is EPEVTQTPSHQVTQMGQEVILRCVPISNHLYFYWYRQILGQKVEFLVSFYNNEISEKSEIFDDQFSVERPDGSNFTLKIRSTKLEDSAMYFCASSEGARPGNEQFFGPGTRLTVL.

The chain is built from TRBV20-1 and TRBJ1-3; TRBD1 matches at 7 bases. This CDR3 has 15 residues. V shed 6 bases, J shed 0 bases, and the junction held 8 bases outside the gene matches. Looked up from germline, CDR1 is DFQATT and CDR2 is SNEGSKA (reference sequence). The CDR3 protein is CSANQGQLSGNTIYF. The CDR3, as DNA: TGCAGTGCCAACCAGGGACAGCTCTCTGGAAACACCATATATTTT.

This clonotype was seen a handful of times. The chain links TRBV12-3 or TRBV12-4 to TRBJ2-2; 10 bases are shared with TRBD2. V trimming: 8 bases; J trimming: 0 bases; junction bases outside the gene matches: 6. The CDR3 totals 16 residues. CDR3 loop: CASVKREGANTGELFF. In DNA form, the CDR3 reads TGTGCCAGCGTAAAGCGGGAGGGGGCGAACACCGGGGAGCTGTTTTTT.

In its sample, this clonotype was seen a few times. The CDR3 loop reads CASSLGETDTQYF. The CDR3 coding sequence is TGTGCCAGCAGCTTAGGGGAGACAGATACGCAGTATTTT. The chain couples TRBV7-9 to TRBJ2-3; a weak D match, TRBD2 (5 bases). CDR1 is SEHNR, CDR2 FQNEAQ, per germline (reference sequence). The CDR3 has 13 residues. The germline V and J ends were trimmed by 1 base and 3 bases, with 5 bases remaining between them.

The CDR3 reads CSARVQLSGTGELFF. The CDR3 DNA sequence: TGCAGTGCTAGGGTCCAGCTCTCCGGCACCGGGGAGCTGTTTTTT. The rearrangement joins TRBV20-1 to TRBJ2-2, with D uncertain. CDR3 length: 15 residues. V gave up 3 bases and J gave up 4 bases, with 15 bases separating them. Germline CDR1 is DFQATT and CDR2 is SNEGSKA (reference sequence).

This rearrangement joins TRBV18 to TRBJ2-7; 7 bases line up with TRBD1. Per the germline V gene, CDR1 is KGHSH and CDR2 is LQKENI. J gave up 7 bases and V 1 base, and 4 bases lay outside the gene matches. The CDR3 loop spans 13 amino acids. The CDR3, as DNA: TGTGCCAGCTCACCACAGGGGGCATGGGAGCAGTACTTC. As protein: CASSPQGAWEQYF.